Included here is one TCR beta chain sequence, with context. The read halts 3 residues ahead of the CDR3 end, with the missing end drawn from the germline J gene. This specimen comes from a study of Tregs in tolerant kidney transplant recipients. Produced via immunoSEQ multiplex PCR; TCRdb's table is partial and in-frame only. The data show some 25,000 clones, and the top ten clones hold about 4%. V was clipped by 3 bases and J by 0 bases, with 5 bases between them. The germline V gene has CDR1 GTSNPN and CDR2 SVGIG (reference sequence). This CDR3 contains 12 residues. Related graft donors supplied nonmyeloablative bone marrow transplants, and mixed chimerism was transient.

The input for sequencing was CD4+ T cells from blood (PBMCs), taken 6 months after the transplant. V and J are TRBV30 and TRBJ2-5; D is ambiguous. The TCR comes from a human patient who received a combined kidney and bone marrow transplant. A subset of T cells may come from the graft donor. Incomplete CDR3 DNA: TGTGCCTGGAGACAGTACCAAGAGACC. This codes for CAWRQYQET. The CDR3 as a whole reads CAWRQYQETQYF.